This T cell receptor (beta chain) was recovered during a study of T cell repertoires in cytomegalovirus infection. Study-level background: HLA-B-restricted CMV epitopes that are well studied, plus recently identified HLA-C-restricted ones, were used by the study. Study observations and caveats: Individuals carrying CMV plus the relevant HLA were identified by cumulative frequency of public TCR beta families.

TCRdb called the reads again in MiXCR, with one record for every CDR3 protein. This sample carries roughly 500,000 distinct CDR3 sequences, 42% of them seen once, and the ten largest clones take roughly two fifths. The germline V gene encodes CDR1 SGHNT and CDR2 YYREEE (reference sequence). The CDR3 has 14 amino acids. V lost 2 bases and J 2 bases, leaving 10 bases between the germline ends. A note on this clonotype: Its antigen is unknown.

The material was cultured PBMCs, obtained from culture after CMV antigen stimulation. The genes are TRBV5-4 and TRBJ2-5; D is uncertain. This clonotype originated in a human donor in good health (CMV status not recorded). Some clones in this sample may be carry-over from other donors' samples. The CDR3 bases are TGTGCCAGCAGCTTCGGTGGACGACAAGAGACCCAGTACTTC. This encodes CASSFGGRQETQYF.